This T cell receptor (beta chain) was retrieved from a study of metastatic and nonmetastatic thyroid tumors (dated by TCRdb to 2020 to 2021). About the study as a whole: For patients with malignant and with benign thyroid disease, the researchers compared repertoires between peripheral blood samples and tumor or nodule tissue samples. What the authors observed across the whole study: In both blood and tumor samples, malignant tumors were reported to have significantly higher TCR beta diversity than benign nodules.

This clone was seen many times. The antigen it binds to is not known. One junction end does not reproduce the germline sequence, and a read error may be involved. Libraries were built with PCR. The instrument was an Illumina HiSeq 4000. High-throughput sequencing was used to profile the CDR3 region of the TCR beta-chain in every patient. The study's processing was this. CDR3 differences across clinicopathological groups were used to build a classifier for discriminating distant-metastatic papillary thyroid cancer patients. The Shannon index was used to assess repertoire diversity, and the Morisita-Horn index was used to assess tumor-blood repertoire similarity. TCRdb redid the processing of the public reads, applying fastp at Q25 and MiXCR, and retained in-frame beta chains. TCRdb, rather than the study authors, made the V and J calls. For this sample there are approximately 14,000 clones; approximately 30% appear just once. The ten largest clonotypes hold about 52% of the sample.

The CDR1 and CDR2 encoded by the germline V gene are KGHSH and LQKENI. The CDR3 goes from the cysteine to the phenylalanine over 20 residues. Only the CDR3 DNA stays, 60 bases, in frame from base 1. None of the patients had been given any treatment before thyroid surgery. Patient clinical samples collected from about 2012 to 2018 were retrospectively analysed using T-cell receptor beta sequencing. Material for sequencing was tumor tissue. Recombination connected TRBV18 to TRBJ2-7; 9 central nucleotides agree with TRBD2. The TCR was taken from a male donor with papillary thyroid cancer or a benign thyroid nodule (not recorded which). Some clones in this sample may be carry-over from other donors' samples. The CDR3 is CASSLKGGSGLAGPTYAQYF. Here is the DNA: TGTGCCAGCTCACTCAAAGGGGGTTCGGGCCTAGCGGGACCTACCTACGCGCAGTACTTC.